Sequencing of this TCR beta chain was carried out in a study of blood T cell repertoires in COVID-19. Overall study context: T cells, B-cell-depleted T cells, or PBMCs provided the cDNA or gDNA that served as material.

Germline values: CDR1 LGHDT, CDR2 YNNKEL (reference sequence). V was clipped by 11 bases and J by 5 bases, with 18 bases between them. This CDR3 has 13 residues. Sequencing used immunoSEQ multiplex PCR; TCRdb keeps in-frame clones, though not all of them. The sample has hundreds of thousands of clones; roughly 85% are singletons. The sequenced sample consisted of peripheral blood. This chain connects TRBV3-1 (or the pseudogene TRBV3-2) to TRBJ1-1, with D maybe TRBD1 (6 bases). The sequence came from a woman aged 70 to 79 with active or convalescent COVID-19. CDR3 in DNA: TGTGCCGTCATCGGTACAGGGATGACTGAAGCTTTCTTT. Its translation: CAVIGTGMTEAFF.